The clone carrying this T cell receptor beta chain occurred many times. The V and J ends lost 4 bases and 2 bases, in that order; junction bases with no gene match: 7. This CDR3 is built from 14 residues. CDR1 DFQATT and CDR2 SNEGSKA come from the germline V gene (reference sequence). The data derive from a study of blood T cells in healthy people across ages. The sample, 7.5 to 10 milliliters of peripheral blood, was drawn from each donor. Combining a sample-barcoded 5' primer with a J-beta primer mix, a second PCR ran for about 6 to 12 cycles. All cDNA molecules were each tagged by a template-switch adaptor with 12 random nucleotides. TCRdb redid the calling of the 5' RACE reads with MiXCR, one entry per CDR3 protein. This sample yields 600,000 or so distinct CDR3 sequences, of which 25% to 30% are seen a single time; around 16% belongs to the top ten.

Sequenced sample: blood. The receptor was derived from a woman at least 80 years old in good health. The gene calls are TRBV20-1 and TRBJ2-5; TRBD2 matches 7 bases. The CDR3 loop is CSATRAGGQETQYF. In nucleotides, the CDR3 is TGCAGTGCTACCCGGGCCGGGGGGCAAGAGACCCAGTACTTC.